The sequence of this T cell receptor beta chain was determined in a study of PD-1 blockade in classical Hodgkin lymphoma. Study as a whole: A 3 mg/kg intravenous dose of nivolumab was received by patients every 2 weeks.

Every patient experienced relapse after autologous stem cell transplantation, and brentuximab vedotin exposure varied. It was by magnetic negative selection that CD4+ T cells were purified from thawed PBMCs. V shed 8 bases, J shed 1 base, and the junction held 7 bases outside the gene matches. The CDR3 is made up of 15 amino acids. Germline V CDR1 and CDR2: SGHTA, FQGNSA. Data came from immunoSEQ multiplex PCR; TCRdb stores just in-frame clones and leaves some out. The sample carries 7,000 or so clones, about 80% recorded once. The sequence was obtained from a human donor with classical Hodgkin lymphoma. The V call is TRBV7-2, the J call TRBJ2-2; TRBD1 matches at 7 bases. Source: CD4+ T cells from blood, taken at baseline. The CDR3, as DNA: TGTGCCAGCTTCGCCGACAGGGAGAACACCGGGGAGCTGTTTTTT. Amino acids: CASFADRENTGELFF.